This passage covers 17 T cell receptor beta chains from one sample sequenced in a study of blood T cell repertoires in COVID-19. Data came from immunoSEQ multiplex PCR; TCRdb stores just in-frame clones and leaves some out. The repertoire holds 350,000 to 400,000 clones, with approximately 90% as singletons. Sequencing was performed on PBMCs or T cells enriched from blood (not recorded which). All receptors derive from a woman in her thirties or forties who had been exposed to COVID-19.

The chain has TRBV5-5 and TRBJ2-3; 7 bases match TRBD1. This CDR3 has 20 amino acids. Germline CDR1 SGHKS, CDR2 YYEKEE (reference sequence). Trimming at V came to 0 bases and at J to 2 bases, leaving 18 bases not matched to a gene. The chain's CDR3 is CASSLGTGYMFGVITDTQYF. DNA of the CDR3: TGTGCCAGCAGCTTGGGGACAGGTTACATGTTCGGAGTTATCACAGATACGCAGTATTTT.

The V call is TRBV29-1, the J call TRBJ2-2; the match to TRBD1 covers 9 bases. V lost 3 bases and J lost 4; bases outside the gene matches: 6. The CDR3 has 15 amino acids. Germline loops: CDR1 SQVTM, CDR2 ANQGSEA. The CDR3 sequence: CSVEDGTGRTGELFF. The CDR3 DNA is TGCAGCGTTGAGGACGGGACAGGGCGCACCGGGGAGCTGTTTTTT.

The chain links TRBV7-2 to TRBJ2-7; 8 positions agree with TRBD1. This CDR3 has 14 amino acids. Germline lookup yields CDR1 SGHTA and CDR2 FQGNSA. J gave up 2 bases and V 5 bases, and 5 bases lay outside the gene matches. CDR3 loop: CASSPRQGTYEQYF. CDR3 DNA: TGTGCCAGCAGCCCTAGACAGGGGACCTACGAGCAGTACTTC.

The rearrangement uses TRBV19 and TRBJ1-4; possible D gene TRBD1, 5 bases. The V gene's germline CDR1 is LNHDA and CDR2 SQIVND (reference sequence). V was pared by 6 bases and J by 2 bases, with 16 bases between. The CDR3 sequence is 16 residues long. Written as DNA, the CDR3 is TGTGCCAGTAGCCTCCGACGCGGGGCCACTAATGAAAAACTGTTTTTT. It encodes CASSLRRGATNEKLFF.

The CDR3 reads CATSEHTAPETQYF. CDR3 nucleotide sequence: TGTGCCACCAGTGAGCATACAGCCCCGGAGACCCAGTACTTC. This chain uses TRBV24-1 with TRBJ2-5, with D uncertain. This CDR3 is built from 14 residues. V lost 4 bases and J 5 bases, leaving 13 bases between the germline ends. Germline lookup yields CDR1 KGHDR and CDR2 SFDVKD.

This clone appeared once. The J gene is TRBJ1-1, the V gene TRBV18, with D unresolved. The germline CDR1 and CDR2 sequences are KGHSH and LQKENI. This CDR3 is built from 15 residues. The V end was cut by 0 bases, the J end by 3 bases, with 11 bases between. The chain's CDR3 is CASSPPSRSDTEAFF. The CDR3, as DNA: TGTGCCAGCTCACCACCTAGTAGGAGCGACACTGAAGCTTTCTTT.

CDR3: CASSLDRISNQPQHF. CDR3 DNA sequence: TGTGCCAGCAGCCTCGACAGGATTAGCAATCAGCCCCAGCATTTT. This sequence joins TRBV6-2 or TRBV6-3 and TRBJ1-5, with D maybe TRBD1 (6 bases). V lost 6 bases and J 0 bases, leaving 12 bases between the germline ends. This CDR3 has 15 residues. The germline gives CDR1 MNHEY, CDR2 SVGEGT.

This clone was recorded once. The genes are TRBV19 and TRBJ1-5; 8 bases match TRBD1. The length of the CDR3 is 19 residues. Germline trimming cut 2 bases from V and 6 bases from J; bases unmatched to any gene: 18. Germline loops: CDR1 LNHDA, CDR2 SQIVND (reference sequence). The CDR3 DNA reads as TGTGCCAGTAGTATATCCCACAGGGGGTTGTTTCAAGCGGGTCAGCCCCAGCATTTT. Its translation: CASSISHRGLFQAGQPQHF.

The chain links TRBV3-1 (or the pseudogene TRBV3-2) to TRBJ2-2; 8 nucleotides align to TRBD1. J was trimmed by 6 bases and V by 6 bases; bases with no gene match: 0. Germline CDR1 is LGHDT and CDR2 is YNNKEL (reference sequence). The CDR3 contains 12 residues. The CDR3 DNA reads as TGTGCCAGCAGACAGGGGGCCGGGGAGCTGTTTTTT. It specifies CASRQGAGELFF.

J is TRBJ2-1 and V is TRBV14, with 10 bases aligning to TRBD2. V gave up 4 bases and J gave up 2 bases; unmatched junction bases: 5. Germline V CDR1 and CDR2: SGHDN, FVKESK. This CDR3 is 16 amino acids long. The CDR3 spells CASSPLSGGAYNEQFF. CDR3 in DNA: TGTGCCAGCAGCCCTCTAAGCGGGGGGGCCTACAATGAGCAGTTCTTC.

The V and J genes are TRBV19 and TRBJ2-7, with D possibly TRBD2 on 6 matching bases. From germline, CDR1 is LNHDA and CDR2 SQIVND (reference sequence). The CDR3 is 14 amino acids. Trimming pared 4 bases from V and 0 bases from J, leaving 10 bases between. The CDR3 DNA follows: TGTGCCAGTAGTAGGGACTTTAGCTCCTACGAGCAGTACTTC. Protein: CASSRDFSSYEQYF.

This clone was seen more than once but under ten times. This chain links TRBV7-6 with TRBJ2-7, with D unclear. V shed 5 bases and J shed 0 bases, with 11 bases lying between them. CDR3 length equals 14 residues. Germline V gene sequence: CDR1 SGHVS, CDR2 FNYEAQ. The CDR3 nucleotides read TGTGCCAGCAGCGCTAGACGGAGCTCCTACGAGCAGTACTTC. It translates to CASSARRSSYEQYF. The complete variable domain, with remaining parts taken from reference TRBV7-6 and TRBJ2-7, reads GAGVSQSPRYKVTKRGQDVALRCDPISGHVSLYWYRQALGQGPEFLTYFNYEAQQDKSGLPNDRFSAERPEGSISTLTIQRTEQRDSAMYRCASSARRSSYEQYFGPGTRLTVT.

The chain couples TRBV6-2 or TRBV6-3 to TRBJ1-5; maybe TRBD1 (6 bases). Germline CDR1 reads MNHEY; CDR2 reads SVGEGT. Trimming removed 2 bases at V and 1 base at J, with 15 bases between. There are 17 residues in the CDR3. The CDR3 region is CASSYLSGGRSNQPQHF. The CDR3 region has the DNA TGTGCCAGCAGTTACCTGTCGGGGGGCAGGAGCAATCAGCCCCAGCATTTT.

The chain links TRBV19 to TRBJ1-1, with a possible D match to TRBD1 (6 bases). The CDR3 covers 14 residues. V lost 3 bases to trimming and J lost 7 bases, with 15 bases between them. Germline V CDR1 and CDR2: LNHDA, SQIVND (reference sequence). CDR3 DNA: TGTGCCAGTAGTATTGGTCCGGGGGGCTATGAAGCTTTCTTT. This translates into CASSIGPGGYEAFF.

The chain recombines TRBV7-2 with TRBJ2-5, with a possible D match to TRBD2 (6 bases). CDR3 size: 14 residues. Trimming took 7 bases from V and 2 from J, leaving 14 bases between them. CDR1 is SGHTA and CDR2 is FQGNSA in the germline V gene. The CDR3 reads CASTRRDWQETQYF. The CDR3 DNA reads TGTGCCAGCACACGCCGGGACTGGCAAGAGACCCAGTACTTC.

The chain carries TRBV25-1 and TRBJ2-5; no definite D call. CDR1 and CDR2 from the germline V gene are MGHDK and SYGVNS. This CDR3 spans 12 amino acids. V was shortened by 5 bases and J by 5 bases, with 9 bases between the two germline ends. The CDR3 protein is CASSPNRETQYF. In nucleotides, the CDR3 is TGTGCCAGCAGTCCTAATCGGGAGACCCAGTACTTC. Drawing the rest from reference TRBV25-1 and TRBJ2-5, the complete variable domain is EADIYQTPRYLVIGTGKKITLECSQTMGHDKMYWYQQDPGMELHLIHYSYGVNSTEKGDLSSESTVSRIRTEHFPLTLESARPSHTSQYLCASSPNRETQYFGPGTRLLVL.

The rearrangement uses TRBV19 and TRBJ1-1; the match to TRBD1 covers 8 bases. CDR3 length equals 14 residues. V trimming: 3 bases; J trimming: 11 bases; junction bases outside the gene matches: 11. Looked up from germline, CDR1 is LNHDA and CDR2 is SQIVND (reference sequence). The CDR3 DNA reads as TGTGCCAGTAGTATCGCCTCGACAGGGGTCGTCGCTTTCTTT. Its protein product is CASSIASTGVVAFF.